This T cell receptor beta chain was sequenced in a study of Graves' ophthalmopathy and Graves' hyperthyroidism. Study results and caveats: Blood also carried most expanded thyroid clonotypes exceeding 0.001 frequency.

With respect to this clonotype: No antigen is known for it.

PBMCs originated in roughly 11 ml of fresh peripheral blood. The authors amplified TCR beta CDR3 regions, and they did so from RNA transcripts for repertoire sequencing. HTBI primers were used in a first-round RT-PCR, which preceded a second-round multiplex PCR. Via MiXCR, TCRdb re-called the multiplex PCR reads, giving one row per CDR3 protein. The table includes about 400,000 distinct CDR3 sequences, 15% to 20% detected once. Germline values: CDR1 DFQATT, CDR2 SNEGSKA (reference sequence). The CDR3 has 15 amino acids. V lost 5 bases, J lost 3 bases, and 7 bases stayed unmatched. The chain joins TRBV20-1 to TRBJ2-4, with 10 bases aligning to TRBD2. The sequenced sample consisted of peripheral blood. The source of this sequence is a woman younger than 35 with Graves' ophthalmopathy. For the CDR3, the DNA is TGCAGTGCTGCCGCCGGGACTAGCGTCAAAAACATTCAGTACTTC. This gives the protein CSAAAGTSVKNIQYF.